These T cell receptor beta chains were read from a single sample in a study of monozygotic twins with inflammatory bowel disease. TCRdb reworked the 5' RACE reads into one entry per CDR3 protein, no DNA. Here the sample table reports 200,000 to 250,000 distinct CDR3 sequences. The sample taken for sequencing was blood. The receptors here all came from a human donor with ulcerative colitis or Crohn's disease, or a healthy co-twin of an affected twin (not recorded which). CDR3s include the opening cysteine and the closing phenylalanine or tryptophan.

V	J	CDR3
TRBV20-1	TRBJ1-5	CSAPAGGPNQPQHF
TRBV10-3	TRBJ2-5	CAIAPGGQETQYF
TRBV29-1	TRBJ2-1	CSVTPLRDRSYNEQFF
TRBV12-3/TRBV12-4	TRBJ2-1	CARSLATGLQFF
TRBV30	TRBJ2-3	CAWSVGTGVSTDTQYF
TRBV5-5	TRBJ2-1	CASSLAVRPSYNEQFF
TRBV9	TRBJ1-1	CASSKDGGNTEAFF
TRBV6-5	TRBJ1-1	CASSPAGEPGAFF
TRBV28	TRBJ2-7	CASSWDREIEGQYF
TRBV29-1	TRBJ2-3	CSVERGTDTQYF
TRBV4-1	TRBJ1-4	CASRRQGANEKLFF
TRBV12-3/TRBV12-4	TRBJ2-3	CASSAKGLAGPSSTDTQYF
TRBV6-1	TRBJ1-1	CASSPTSGTGSTEAFF
TRBV27	TRBJ1-1	CASRYKNTEAFF
TRBV20-1	TRBJ2-7	CSARKEGGTDSYEQYF
TRBV6-5	TRBJ2-3	CASSYVTTSDTQYF
TRBV5-1	TRBJ2-1	CASSLAGGTIYNEQFF
TRBV7-2	TRBJ1-1	CASSLLGPSNTEAFF
TRBV20-1	TRBJ2-1	CSAKSGTSGREQFF
TRBV7-2	TRBJ2-1	CASSSYASATYNEQFF
TRBV5-1	TRBJ1-6	CASSPQRQGESYNSPLHF
TRBV7-8	TRBJ2-4	CASSPRGSGEIVAKNIQYF
TRBV6-5	TRBJ1-1	CASSYSRRSPEAFF
TRBV7-9	TRBJ1-2	CASSPETWQGGYTF
TRBV5-6	TRBJ2-7	CASIGGRPFPYEQYF
TRBV19	TRBJ1-1	CASRSTGLNTEAFF
TRBV12-3/TRBV12-4	TRBJ1-1	CASSFPSSGAFF
TRBV6-2/TRBV6-3	TRBJ2-2	CASIPTGRENTGELFF
TRBV30	TRBJ1-2	CAWSARTYGYTF
TRBV5-1	TRBJ2-1	CASSLGTESYNEQFF
TRBV20-1	TRBJ2-3	CSARLAGVPTQYF
TRBV19	TRBJ1-1	CASSIVGLNTEAFF
TRBV15	TRBJ1-6	CATSRSGQDNSPLHF
TRBV20-1	TRBJ1-2	CSAGFGAGPYGYTF
TRBV3-1	TRBJ2-2	CASSQQIGELFF
TRBV6-5	TRBJ2-7	CASSYRGGAEQYF
TRBV7-2	TRBJ2-7	CASRPGLVYEQYF
TRBV4-3	TRBJ2-2	CASSQRLEGTGELFF
TRBV6-5	TRBJ2-7	CASSYLAGGGYEQYF
TRBV28	TRBJ1-2	CASSPPLGGYTF
TRBV12-3/TRBV12-4	TRBJ2-7	CASSLDLNGEQYF
TRBV5-1	TRBJ2-5	CASSLTGYPQETQYF
TRBV20-1	TRBJ2-7	CSANIAGIGYEQYF
TRBV20-1	TRBJ2-7	CSAPKLAGIYEQYF
TRBV7-9	TRBJ2-3	CASSPDIDRNTQYF
TRBV10-3	TRBJ2-5	CAISAGVQETQYF
TRBV4-1	TRBJ2-3	CASSHPGGARSGIDTQYF
TRBV5-5	TRBJ2-3	CASSLKGLAGLTDTQYF
TRBV5-1	TRBJ2-1	CASSPEGQGINNEQFF
TRBV5-8	TRBJ2-6	CASSLGLNSGANVLTF
TRBV6-5	TRBJ1-1	CASRTGGTEAFF